Below are 25 T cell receptor beta chains sequenced from a single sample in a study of cytomegalovirus exposure and HLA in healthy donors (dated by TCRdb to about 2017). Library preparation used the immunoSEQ multiplex PCR assay. A mixture of 60 forward primers for TCR Vbeta segments and 13 reverse primers for TCR Jbeta segments was used in the multiplex PCR. TCRdb took this table from immuneACCESS and kept in-frame rearrangements with V and J called. Such tables lack part of the clones; where checked against another copy, unresolved V genes explain under half of the gap, and the rest is unexplained. For this sample the table gives under 200,000 clones, of which approximately 78% were detected only once. The top ten clonotypes cover 0.8% of the sample. The sequenced sample was PBMCs. These TCRs come from a young woman in good health and CMV-seronegative.

This clone came up a few times. V gene TRBV2 combines with J gene TRBJ2-7; 13 bases agree with TRBD2. The CDR3 has 15 residues. V dropped 8 bases and J dropped 3; count of bases not matched to a gene: 7. CDR1 and CDR2 (germline): SNHLY, FYNNEI. DNA for the CDR3: TGTGCCAGCTCCTTTGGACTAGCGGGAGTCTACGAGCAGTACTTC. This sequence encodes CASSFGLAGVYEQYF.

V and J are TRBV10-3 and TRBJ1-2; D might be TRBD1 (5 bases). In germline, CDR1 is ENHRY, CDR2 SYGVKD. Between the trimmed V and J ends, which lost 0 bases and 6 bases, there was a span of 17 bases. This CDR3 is 16 amino acids long. CDR3 residues: CAISESTRGGADGYTF. The CDR3 nucleotides read TGTGCCATCAGTGAGTCGACTCGGGGAGGGGCGGATGGCTACACCTTC.

The chain combines TRBV5-6 with TRBJ2-2; 12 bases match TRBD2. The CDR3 extends over 15 amino acids. The ends lost 6 bases at V and 3 bases at J; junction bases unmatched: 3. Germline V lookup: CDR1 SGHDT, CDR2 YYEEEE. The CDR3 DNA is TGTGCCAGCAACCCTAGCGGGAGGGACACCGGGGAGCTGTTTTTT. Encoded protein: CASNPSGRDTGELFF.

This chain links TRBV19 with TRBJ2-1; 13 nucleotides line up with TRBD2. This CDR3 region has 17 residues. With V trimmed by 5 bases and J by 0 bases, 4 bases remained unmatched. From germline, CDR1 is LNHDA and CDR2 SQIVND (reference sequence). CDR3 loop: CASSGTSGTHSYNEQFF. CDR3 in DNA: TGTGCCAGTAGTGGGACTAGCGGGACTCACTCCTACAATGAGCAGTTCTTC.

This chain joins TRBV7-9 and TRBJ2-2; maybe TRBD2 (5 bases). The V and J ends lost 1 base and 6 bases respectively, with 9 bases between them. The CDR3 totals 14 residues. CDR1 and CDR2 (germline): SEHNR, FQNEAQ (reference sequence). The CDR3 is CASSLGLRAGELFF. In nucleotides, the CDR3 is TGTGCCAGCAGCTTAGGACTGAGGGCCGGGGAGCTGTTTTTT.

V and J are TRBV7-9 and TRBJ1-4, with 10 positions matching TRBD1. With V trimmed by 3 bases and J by 7 bases, 5 bases remained unmatched. This CDR3 comprises 15 residues. Germline V gives CDR1 SEHNR, CDR2 FQNEAQ (reference sequence). This chain's CDR3 is CASSFGTGEGEKLFF. CDR3 coding DNA: TGTGCCAGCAGCTTTGGGACAGGGGAGGGTGAAAAACTGTTTTTT.

CDR3 amino acids: CSVTDWTGSYEQYF. The CDR3 DNA sequence: TGCAGCGTCACTGACTGGACAGGTTCCTACGAGCAGTACTTC. The chain combines TRBV29-1 with TRBJ2-7; 7 nucleotides align to TRBD1. CDR3 length: 14 residues. Germline V lookup: CDR1 SQVTM, CDR2 ANQGSEA. V trimming: 6 bases; J trimming: 1 base; junction bases outside the gene matches: 9.

The chain couples TRBV6-6 to TRBJ2-7; D perhaps matches TRBD1 (5 bases). CDR1 is MNHNY, CDR2 SVGAGI, per germline (reference sequence). Trimming removed 2 bases at V and 7 bases at J, with 21 bases between. The CDR3 length is 16 residues. This CDR3 is CASSYGRQRFKSEQYF. The CDR3 DNA sequence: TGTGCCAGCAGTTACGGTAGACAGAGATTTAAGAGTGAGCAGTACTTC.

The chain uses TRBV5-1 and TRBJ2-1; D is unclear. The CDR3 totals 13 residues. V lost 3 bases and J lost 4, with 8 bases in between. Per germline, CDR1 SGHRS and CDR2 YFSETQ. The CDR3 reads CASSWPPYNEQFF. The CDR3 bases are TGCGCCAGCAGCTGGCCTCCTTACAATGAGCAGTTCTTC.

This chain connects TRBV7-2 to TRBJ1-1; perhaps TRBD1 as D (5 bases). Trimming removed 2 bases from V and 6 bases from J, with 10 bases in between. The length of the CDR3 is 13 residues. Per the germline V gene, CDR1 is SGHTA and CDR2 is FQGNSA. This CDR3 is CASSLWGDPEAFF. CDR3 nucleotides: TGTGCCAGCAGCTTATGGGGGGATCCTGAAGCTTTCTTT.

The chain joins TRBV29-1 to TRBJ2-7, with 14 bases matching TRBD2. Germline V CDR1 and CDR2: SQVTM, ANQGSEA. Losses at the gene ends were 4 bases for V and 2 bases for J; bases not matched to a gene: 4. The CDR3 is 15 residues long. CDR3 amino acids: CSVAGTSGSTYEQYF. CDR3 nucleotides: TGCAGCGTTGCCGGGACTAGCGGGAGTACCTACGAGCAGTACTTC.

The chain uses TRBV9 and TRBJ1-5; weak D call: TRBD1 (6 bases). Trimming took off 3 bases at V and 4 bases at J, with 11 bases between the two ends. This CDR3 has 14 residues. Germline V gene data show CDR1 as SGDLS and CDR2 as YYNGEE. The CDR3 bases are TGTGCCAGCAGCGAGGACAGTCGAAATCAGCCCCAGCATTTT. It specifies CASSEDSRNQPQHF.

The chain carries TRBV7-6 and TRBJ2-3; D is perhaps TRBD2 (5 bases). Trimming cost V 2 bases and J 2 bases, with 14 bases left between them. The CDR3 covers 16 residues. Looked up from germline, CDR1 is SGHVS and CDR2 is FNYEAQ. In nucleotides, the CDR3 is TGTGCCAGCAGCTTAAGAGCGGTCCTCGACACAGATACGCAGTATTTT. It codes for CASSLRAVLDTDTQYF.

This clone came up a few times. V gene TRBV25-1 combines with J gene TRBJ1-3, with D perhaps matching TRBD1 (5 bases). The V end was cut by 7 bases, the J end by 0 bases, with 16 bases between. The CDR3 has 16 amino acids. CDR1 and CDR2 (germline): MGHDK, SYGVNS. This CDR3 is CASNPSGASSGNTIYF. The CDR3, as DNA: TGTGCCAGCAACCCATCTGGGGCGAGCTCTGGAAACACCATATATTTT.

The chain couples TRBV7-2 to TRBJ2-2, with D perhaps matching TRBD2 (6 bases). V lost 5 bases, J lost 6 bases, and 13 bases lay in between. The germline V gene encodes CDR1 SGHTA and CDR2 FQGNSA. The CDR3 is made up of 14 amino acids. The chain's CDR3 is CASSLGGYAGELFF. The CDR3 bases are TGTGCCAGCAGCCTGGGAGGATATGCCGGGGAGCTGTTTTTT.

The CDR3, as DNA: TGCGCCAGCAGCTTGGCCTTACACACCTACAATGAGCAGTTCTTC. Translation: CASSLALHTYNEQFF. The chain uses TRBV5-1 and TRBJ2-1; D is unclear. V lost 0 bases, J lost 2 bases, and 9 bases lay in between. The CDR3 totals 15 residues. CDR1 and CDR2 (germline): SGHRS, YFSETQ.

The rearrangement joins TRBV7-2 to TRBJ2-3; 7 bases are a match to TRBD2. The junction had 11 bases not matched to a gene; V was cut back by 3 bases and J by 2 bases. Germline assignment: CDR1 SGHTA and CDR2 FQGNSA. The CDR3 runs 17 residues. The CDR3 sequence: CASSFVGSSGYTDTQYF. For the CDR3, the DNA is TGTGCCAGCAGCTTCGTGGGTTCTAGCGGATACACAGATACGCAGTATTTT.

This clone was recorded only once. The V and J genes are TRBV2 and TRBJ2-1, with TRBD1 as a possible D gene (6 bases). Germline CDR1 reads SNHLY; CDR2 reads FYNNEI. CDR3 length: 13 amino acids. V lost 8 bases to trimming and J lost 10 bases, with 18 bases between them. CDR3 loop: CASVDFGGGEQFF. The CDR3 DNA follows: TGTGCCAGCGTGGACTTTGGGGGCGGGGAGCAGTTCTTC.

The chain uses TRBV10-3 and TRBJ1-3; D is unclear. CDR1 ENHRY and CDR2 SYGVKD come from the germline V gene. The CDR3 runs to 16 residues. V was trimmed by 2 bases and J by 0 bases, leaving 11 bases between them. The CDR3 DNA is TGTGCCATCAGTGAGGATACACCAAGCTCTGGAAACACCATATATTTT. Translation gives CAISEDTPSSGNTIYF.

This sequence joins TRBV27 and TRBJ1-2; a possible D gene is TRBD1 (5 bases). The V and J ends lost 5 bases and 7 bases respectively, with 17 bases between them. CDR3 size: 14 residues. The germline gives CDR1 MNHEY, CDR2 SMNVEV (reference sequence). CDR3 nucleotide sequence: TGTGCCAGCAGTCCAAAGGGGAGGGTAGGTGGCTACACCTTC. It translates to CASSPKGRVGGYTF.

The V call is TRBV6-1, the J call TRBJ2-1, with D possibly matching TRBD2 (5 bases). Trimming removed 1 base at V and 4 bases at J, with 23 bases between. Germline-derived CDR1 and CDR2 are MNHNS and SASEGT. CDR3 length: 19 amino acids. This CDR3 reads CASSEVPSRSGGLYNEQFF. The DNA of the CDR3 is TGTGCCAGCAGTGAAGTCCCGTCGAGGAGCGGCGGCCTTTACAATGAGCAGTTCTTC.

V is TRBV5-1 and J is TRBJ2-7, with a tentative D call TRBD2 (5 bases). Germline values: CDR1 SGHRS, CDR2 YFSETQ. The CDR3 is 13 residues long. Trimming shortened V by 4 bases and J by 6 bases, and 14 bases separated the two germline ends. The CDR3 protein is CASSIDSVVEQYF. The CDR3 bases are TGCGCCAGCAGCATAGATAGCGTGGTCGAGCAGTACTTC.

The rearrangement joins TRBV4-2 to TRBJ2-1; D possibly corresponds to TRBD2 (6 bases). This CDR3 has 13 residues. The V and J ends lost 8 bases and 2 bases respectively, with 10 bases between them. Per germline, CDR1 LGHNA and CDR2 YNFKEQ. CDR3 in DNA: TGTGCCAGCCTCGGAGGGGCCTACAATGAGCAGTTCTTC. It yields the protein CASLGGAYNEQFF.

The genes are TRBV12-5 and TRBJ1-5, with D uncertain. Trimming removed 4 bases at V and 6 bases at J, with 4 bases between. This CDR3 contains 11 residues. Per the germline V gene, CDR1 is LGHNT and CDR2 is FRNRAP. The DNA for the CDR3 is TGTGCTAGTGGTTACAGTCAGCCCCAGCATTTT. Translated: CASGYSQPQHF. Full variable domain (rest looked up from reference TRBV12-5 and TRBJ1-5): DARVTQTPRHKVTEMGQEVTMRCQPILGHNTVFWYRQTMMQGLELLAYFRNRAPLDDSGMPKDRFSAEMPDATLATLKIQPSEPRDSAVYFCASGYSQPQHFGDGTRLSIL.

The J gene is TRBJ1-3, the V gene TRBV14, with TRBD1 identical over 7 bases. CDR3 size: 16 residues. After removal of 2 bases from V and 3 bases from J, the junction contained 7 bases not matched to a gene. Germline CDR1 SGHDN, CDR2 FVKESK. DNA of the CDR3: TGTGCCAGCAGCCAACTCACAGGGGAAGTTGGAAACACCATATATTTT. Its protein product is CASSQLTGEVGNTIYF.